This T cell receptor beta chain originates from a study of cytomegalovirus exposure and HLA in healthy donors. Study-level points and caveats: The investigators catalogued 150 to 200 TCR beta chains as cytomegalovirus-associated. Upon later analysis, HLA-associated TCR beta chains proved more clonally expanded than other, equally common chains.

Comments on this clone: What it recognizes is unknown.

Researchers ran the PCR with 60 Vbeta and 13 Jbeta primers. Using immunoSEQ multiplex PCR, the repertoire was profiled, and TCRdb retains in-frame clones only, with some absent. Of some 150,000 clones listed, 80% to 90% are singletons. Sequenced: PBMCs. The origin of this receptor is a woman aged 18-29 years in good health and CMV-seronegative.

This CDR3 reads CASSALGLNTGELFF. The CDR3 bases are TGTGCCAGTAGTGCCCTAGGACTTAACACCGGGGAGCTGTTTTTT. This chain uses TRBV19 with TRBJ2-2, with TRBD2 as a possible D gene (5 bases). The ends were cut back, 5 bases at V and 2 bases at J, with 12 bases in the middle. The CDR3 contains 15 residues. CDR1 and CDR2 from the germline V gene are LNHDA and SQIVND (reference sequence).